This TCR beta chain was captured in a study of CD8 T cells in ankylosing spondylitis. Quantitative 5'-RACE was performed with molecular barcodes, and it yielded the TCR beta libraries. MiXCR was run by TCRdb on the 5' RACE reads, yielding one entry per CDR3 protein. Found here are about 460,000 distinct CDR3 sequences, about 5.2% of them singletons; the top ten hold approximately 3.5%. Overall study results and limits: Previous work reported some of these motif variants in the synovial fluid and blood of reactive arthritis. Disease-linked clones were reportedly significantly enriched in matched ankylosing spondylitis synovial fluid. Disease-linked clones bore a CD8+ phenotype, appearing relatively rarely in peripheral blood. A motif in TCR beta, a set of about eight highly homologous variants, appeared characteristic of ankylosing spondylitis blood.

A remark on this clonotype: Its antigen is unknown.

The CDR3 has 16 residues. V dropped 7 bases and J dropped 7 bases, with 23 bases sitting between them. CDR1 and CDR2 from the germline V gene are MNHEY and SVGEGT. The receptor was derived from a male donor with ankylosing spondylitis. The sequencing input was blood, either unsorted or a sorted T cell fraction (not recorded which). The chain employs TRBV6-2 or TRBV6-3 and TRBJ2-4; perhaps TRBD2 as D (6 bases). For the CDR3, the DNA is TGTGCCAGCACCACCCTGCGGGGCAGCACAAGGAACATTCAGTACTTC. Translation gives CASTTLRGSTRNIQYF.